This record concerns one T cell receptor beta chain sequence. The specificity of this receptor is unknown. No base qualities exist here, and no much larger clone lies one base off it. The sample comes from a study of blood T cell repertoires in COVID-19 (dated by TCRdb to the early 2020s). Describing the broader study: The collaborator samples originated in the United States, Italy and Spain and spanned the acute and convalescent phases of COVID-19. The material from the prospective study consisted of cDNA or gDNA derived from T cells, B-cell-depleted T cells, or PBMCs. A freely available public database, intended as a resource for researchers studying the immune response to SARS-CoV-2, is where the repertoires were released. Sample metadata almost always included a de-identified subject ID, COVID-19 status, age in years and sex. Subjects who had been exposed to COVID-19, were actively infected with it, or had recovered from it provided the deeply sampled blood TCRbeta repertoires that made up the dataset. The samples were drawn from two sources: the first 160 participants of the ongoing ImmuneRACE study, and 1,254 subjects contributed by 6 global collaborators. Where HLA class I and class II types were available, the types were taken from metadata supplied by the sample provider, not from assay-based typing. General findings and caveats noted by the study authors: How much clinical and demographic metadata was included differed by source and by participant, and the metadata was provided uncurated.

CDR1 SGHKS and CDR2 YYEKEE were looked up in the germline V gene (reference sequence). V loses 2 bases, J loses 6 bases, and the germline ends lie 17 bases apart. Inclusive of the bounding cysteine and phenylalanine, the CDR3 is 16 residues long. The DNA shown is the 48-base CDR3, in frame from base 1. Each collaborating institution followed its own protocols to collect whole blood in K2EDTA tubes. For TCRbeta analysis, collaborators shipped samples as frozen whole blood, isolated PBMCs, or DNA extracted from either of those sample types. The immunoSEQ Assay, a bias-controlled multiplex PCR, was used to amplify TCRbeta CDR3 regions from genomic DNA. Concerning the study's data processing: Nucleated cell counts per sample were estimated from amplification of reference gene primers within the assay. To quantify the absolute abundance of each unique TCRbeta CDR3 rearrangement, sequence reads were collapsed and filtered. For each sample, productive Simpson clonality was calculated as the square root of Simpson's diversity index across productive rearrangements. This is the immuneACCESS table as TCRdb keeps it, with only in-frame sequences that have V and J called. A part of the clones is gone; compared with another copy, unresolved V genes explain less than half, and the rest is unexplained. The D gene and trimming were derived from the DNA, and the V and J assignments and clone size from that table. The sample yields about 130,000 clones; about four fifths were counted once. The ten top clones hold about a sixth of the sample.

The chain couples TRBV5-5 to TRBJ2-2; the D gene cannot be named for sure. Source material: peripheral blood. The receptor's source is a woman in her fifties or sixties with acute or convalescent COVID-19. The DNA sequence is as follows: TGTGCCAGCAGCTTTCAGTCAGGATGGCCGGCCGGGGAGCTGTTTTTT. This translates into CASSFQSGWPAGELFF. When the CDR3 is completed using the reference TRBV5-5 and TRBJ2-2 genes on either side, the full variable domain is DAGVTQSPTHLIKTRGQQVTLRCSPISGHKSVSWYQQVLGQGPQFIFQYYEKEERGRGNFPDRFSARQFPNYSSELNVNALLLGDSALYLCASSFQSGWPAGELFFGEGSRLTVL.